A single sample gave rise to the 15 T cell receptor beta chains below, sequenced in a study of cytomegalovirus exposure and HLA in healthy donors. Primers included in the PCR were 60 Vbeta and 13 Jbeta primers. Sequencing was performed with immunoSEQ multiplex PCR; in TCRdb, only in-frame clones are kept and a portion is missing. This table has a few hundred thousand clones, less than 85% appearing once. Specimen: PBMCs. These receptor sequences come from a girl aged 2 to 10 in good health and CMV-seronegative.

There are a few counts of this clone. V usage is TRBV4-1 and J usage is TRBJ1-5; D not resolved. The V gene lost 0 bases and the J gene lost 6 bases, with 6 bases spanning the gap. The V gene's germline CDR1 is MGHRA and CDR2 YSYEKL. CDR3 length: 13 amino acids. The CDR3 region has the DNA TGCGCCAGCAGCCAAGATCGGGGTCAGCCCCAGCATTTT. This sequence encodes CASSQDRGQPQHF.

The chain is built from TRBV5-4 and TRBJ2-5, with D hard to call. Per germline, CDR1 SGHNT and CDR2 YYREEE (reference sequence). The V and J ends lost 0 bases and 3 bases respectively, with 9 bases between them. CDR3 length: 14 amino acids. The CDR3 DNA reads TGTGCCAGCAGCTTGGGCCAAGGAGAAGAGACCCAGTACTTC. Protein product: CASSLGQGEETQYF.

In DNA form, the CDR3 reads TGTGCCAGCAGCTTGGGCGGGGGACAGGCCTATGGCTACACCTTC. The encoded protein is CASSLGGGQAYGYTF. The chain links TRBV5-4 to TRBJ1-2; 8 nucleotides agree with TRBD1. The V gene end was trimmed by 0 bases and the J gene end by 4 bases; junction bases not matched to a gene: 5. Germline V gene lookup returns CDR1 SGHNT and CDR2 YYREEE (reference sequence). The CDR3 is 15 amino acids.

The V call is TRBV18, the J call TRBJ1-1, with TRBD1 identical over 7 bases. Unmatched junction bases numbered 14, after V lost 2 bases and J lost 5 bases. CDR3 length: 17 residues. Germline CDR1 reads KGHSH; CDR2 reads LQKENI. CDR3 nucleotide sequence: TGTGCCAGCTCACCAAGCGAAAGACAGGGAACCAGGACTGAAGCTTTCTTT. Translated: CASSPSERQGTRTEAFF.

This clone has just a few counts. The chain's CDR3 is CASSPRGTADTQYF. The CDR3 DNA reads TGTGCCAGCAGCCCAAGGGGGACGGCAGATACGCAGTATTTT. This chain connects TRBV7-9 to TRBJ2-3; a weak D match, TRBD1 (6 bases). V was clipped by 5 bases and J by 4 bases, with 13 bases between them. In germline, CDR1 is SEHNR, CDR2 FQNEAQ (reference sequence). This CDR3 spans 14 amino acids.

The chain uses TRBV5-4 and TRBJ2-7; no clear D. The CDR3 is 13 residues long. Germline values: CDR1 SGHNT, CDR2 YYREEE (reference sequence). V dropped 0 bases and J dropped 7 bases, with 11 bases sitting between them. CDR3 sequence reads: CASSLGVRREQYF. For the CDR3, the DNA is TGTGCCAGCAGCTTGGGGGTGCGGAGAGAGCAGTACTTC.

This rearrangement joins TRBV19 to TRBJ2-1; 7 bases align to TRBD1. V shed 5 bases and J 2 bases; nucleotides not matched to a gene: 3. The CDR3 has 14 residues. Germline CDR1 LNHDA, CDR2 SQIVND (reference sequence). The CDR3 loop is CASSFGTAYNEQFF. The CDR3 DNA follows: TGTGCCAGTAGTTTCGGGACAGCCTACAATGAGCAGTTCTTC.

The chain recombines TRBV30 with TRBJ2-1; 9 bases line up with TRBD2. There are 14 residues in the CDR3. Germline CDR1 GTSNPN, CDR2 SVGIG (reference sequence). J was trimmed by 5 bases and V by 3 bases; bases with no gene match: 5. CDR3 loop: CAWRTSGLDNEQFF. The CDR3 DNA sequence: TGTGCCTGGAGGACTAGCGGATTGGACAATGAGCAGTTCTTC.

This chain links TRBV10-1 with TRBJ2-7; D may be TRBD1 (6 bases). Trimming took off 3 bases at V and 0 bases at J, with 9 bases between the two ends. The CDR3 has 14 amino acids. Germline lookup yields CDR1 WNHNN and CDR2 SYGVQD (reference sequence). Here the CDR3 reads CASSDRGNSYEQYF. CDR3 sequence (DNA): TGCGCCAGCAGTGATAGGGGGAACTCCTACGAGCAGTACTTC.

The chain has TRBV14 and TRBJ1-3; unclear D gene. Deletions cut 2 bases from V and 0 bases from J, with 8 bases between. There are 15 residues in the CDR3. CDR1 is SGHDN and CDR2 is FVKESK in the germline V gene. CDR3: CASSQPGSSGNTIYF. DNA for the CDR3: TGTGCCAGCAGCCAACCCGGGAGCTCTGGAAACACCATATATTTT.

The gene calls are TRBV5-5 and TRBJ1-4; D not resolved. This CDR3 comprises 15 residues. Germline loops: CDR1 SGHKS, CDR2 YYEKEE (reference sequence). Between the trimmed V and J ends, which lost 1 base and 0 bases, there was a span of 7 bases. CDR3 residues: CASSLRHATNEKLFF. The DNA of the CDR3 is TGTGCCAGCAGCTTGCGACATGCAACTAATGAAAAACTGTTTTTT.

This clone is a singleton in its sample. The V gene is TRBV28, the J gene TRBJ1-6, with 8 bases that match TRBD1. The CDR3 loop spans 12 amino acids. Per the germline V gene, CDR1 is MDHEN and CDR2 is SYDVKM. V gave up 10 bases and J gave up 9 bases; unmatched junction bases: 5. CDR3 sequence: CATGTGTSPLHF. The CDR3 bases are TGTGCCACCGGGACAGGCACTTCACCCCTCCACTTT.

In its sample, this clone was seen a few times. The gene calls are TRBV29-1 and TRBJ2-1; unclear D gene. The germline gives CDR1 SQVTM, CDR2 ANQGSEA. Trimming removed 4 bases from V and 4 bases from J, with 5 bases in between. The CDR3 is 11 residues long. The CDR3 nucleotides read TGCAGCGTTGCCGGTTACAATGAGCAGTTCTTC. Protein sequence: CSVAGYNEQFF.

The rearrangement uses TRBV5-1 and TRBJ2-5; 11 nucleotides match TRBD1. CDR1 is SGHRS and CDR2 is YFSETQ in the germline V gene. V lost 4 bases and J lost 4; bases outside the gene matches: 9. The CDR3 contains 16 residues. The CDR3 reads CASSPGPGQGGETQYF. CDR3 DNA: TGCGCCAGCAGCCCGGGTCCGGGACAGGGGGGAGAGACCCAGTACTTC.

The chain uses TRBV6-5 and TRBJ2-7, with TRBD2 identical over 7 bases. The V gene's germline CDR1 is MNHEY and CDR2 SVGAGI. The CDR3 is 14 amino acids. V lost 2 bases to trimming and J lost 5 bases; unmatched junction nucleotides: 6. CDR3 sequence: CASSYSGARHEQYF. The CDR3 nucleotides are TGTGCCAGCAGTTACAGCGGGGCCCGCCACGAGCAGTACTTC.